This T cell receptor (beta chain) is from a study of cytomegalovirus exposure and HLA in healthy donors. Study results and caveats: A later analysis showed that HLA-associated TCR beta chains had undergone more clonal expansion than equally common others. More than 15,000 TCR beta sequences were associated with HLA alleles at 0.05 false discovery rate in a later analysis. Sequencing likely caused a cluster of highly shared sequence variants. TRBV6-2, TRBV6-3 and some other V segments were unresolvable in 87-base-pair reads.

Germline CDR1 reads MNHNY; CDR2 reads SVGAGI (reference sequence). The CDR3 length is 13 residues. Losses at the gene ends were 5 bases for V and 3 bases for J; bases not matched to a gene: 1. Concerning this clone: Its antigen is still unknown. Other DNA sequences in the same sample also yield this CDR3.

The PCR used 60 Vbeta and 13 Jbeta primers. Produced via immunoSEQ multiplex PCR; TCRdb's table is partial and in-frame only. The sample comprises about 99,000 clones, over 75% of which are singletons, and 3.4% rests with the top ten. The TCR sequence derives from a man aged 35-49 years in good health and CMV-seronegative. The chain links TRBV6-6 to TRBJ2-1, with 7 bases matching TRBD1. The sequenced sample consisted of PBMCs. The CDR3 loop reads CASSRDSYNEQFF. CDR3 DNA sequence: TGTGCCAGCAGTAGGGACAGCTACAATGAGCAGTTCTTC.